This T cell receptor (beta chain) was documented in a study of T cells in Graves' hyperthyroidism and ophthalmopathy. There are 15 residues in the CDR3. The germline CDR1 and CDR2 sequences are SGHRS and YFSETQ. V lost 2 bases, J lost 5 bases, and 16 bases lay in between. RNA transcripts were the template for amplifying TCR beta CDR3 regions. TCR CDR3 regions were first amplified by RT-PCR with HTBI primers. MiXCR was run by TCRdb on the multiplex PCR reads, yielding one entry per CDR3 protein. Here the sample spans 560,000 or so distinct CDR3 sequences, 15% to 20% being singletons. The PBMCs had their origin in about 9.7 ml of fresh peripheral blood.

The sequencing input was blood. The sequence derives from a man aged 35-49 years with Graves' ophthalmopathy. The chain carries TRBV5-1 and TRBJ1-1; the D gene is possibly TRBD1 (5 bases). CDR3 sequence: CASSLRTGGMTEAFF. The CDR3 DNA sequence: TGCGCCAGCAGCTTAAGAACAGGTGGAATGACTGAAGCTTTCTTT.